The clone carrying this TCR beta chain occurred many times. The sample originates from a study of Graves' ophthalmopathy and Graves' hyperthyroidism. RNA served as the template for amplifying TCR beta CDR3 regions. First-round RT-PCR used HTBI primers; second-round multiplex PCR followed. TCRdb ran MiXCR on the multiplex PCR reads and lists one entry per CDR3 protein. This table has 400,000 to 500,000 distinct CDR3 sequences, around a fifth appearing once. V was cut by 3 bases and J by 2 bases, with 11 bases left in between. The CDR3 has 14 amino acids. A follow-up of 18 months without ophthalmopathy meant that hyperthyroidism was stable. Newly diagnosed, the hyperthyroidism patients had under 2 months' duration and were aged 18 to 65. Isolation of PBMCs was performed using over 8 ml of fresh peripheral blood.

Source material: peripheral blood. The clonotype was recovered from a woman aged 18-35 years with stable Graves' hyperthyroidism. This chain joins TRBV12-3 or TRBV12-4 and TRBJ2-7; D not certain. The CDR3 loop reads CASSFPWPAYEQYF. The DNA of the CDR3 is TGTGCCAGCAGTTTCCCCTGGCCGGCCTACGAGCAGTACTTC.